The 4 T cell receptor beta chains below were found in one sample sequenced in a study of OX40 agonist ivuxolimab in advanced cancers. Clones were read by immunoSEQ multiplex PCR, and TCRdb kept only the in-frame ones, dropping some. The sample includes some 28,000 clones, about 86% of them seen just once. The source material was CD4+ or CD8+ T cells sorted from blood, sampled in a trial of the OX40 agonist ivuxolimab. The receptor source for this set is an adult with an advanced solid tumor such as melanoma, head and neck, liver or kidney cancer.

The rearrangement uses TRBV7-9 and TRBJ1-2; D is unclear. Trimming left V 1 base short and J 7 bases short, with 7 bases between. This CDR3 region has 12 residues. Germline V gene data show CDR1 as SEHNR and CDR2 as FQNEAQ (reference sequence). This chain's CDR3 is CASSLGQSGYTF. Written as DNA, the CDR3 is TGTGCCAGCAGCTTAGGACAAAGTGGCTACACCTTC.

This sequence joins TRBV28 and TRBJ1-5, with D tentatively TRBD1 (5 bases). The CDR3 loop spans 14 amino acids. Between the trimmed V and J ends, which lost 2 bases and 0 bases, there was a span of 5 bases. Germline CDR1 and CDR2: MDHEN and SYDVKM. The CDR3 nucleotides are TGTGCCAGCAGTTTAAGGGGTAGCAATCAGCCCCAGCATTTT. Encoded protein: CASSLRGSNQPQHF.

The rearrangement joins TRBV7-9 to TRBJ2-5, with D possibly TRBD1 on 5 matching bases. The CDR3 spans 15 residues. Germline CDR1 reads SEHNR; CDR2 reads FQNEAQ (reference sequence). The V gene lost 3 bases and the J gene lost 0 bases, with 11 bases spanning the gap. Here the CDR3 DNA reads TGTGCCAGCAGCTTCCCGACAGCCTACCAAGAGACCCAGTACTTC. Protein product: CASSFPTAYQETQYF.

This clone was found once. This chain links TRBV6-5 with TRBJ2-1, with D possibly matching TRBD1 (6 bases). Germline CDR1 MNHEY, CDR2 SVGAGI. The CDR3 covers 15 residues. V lost 6 bases, J lost 0 bases, and 12 bases lay in between. Here the CDR3 DNA reads TGTGCCAGCAGCCCCAGGGGAAGCTCCTACAATGAGCAGTTCTTC. It translates to CASSPRGSSYNEQFF.